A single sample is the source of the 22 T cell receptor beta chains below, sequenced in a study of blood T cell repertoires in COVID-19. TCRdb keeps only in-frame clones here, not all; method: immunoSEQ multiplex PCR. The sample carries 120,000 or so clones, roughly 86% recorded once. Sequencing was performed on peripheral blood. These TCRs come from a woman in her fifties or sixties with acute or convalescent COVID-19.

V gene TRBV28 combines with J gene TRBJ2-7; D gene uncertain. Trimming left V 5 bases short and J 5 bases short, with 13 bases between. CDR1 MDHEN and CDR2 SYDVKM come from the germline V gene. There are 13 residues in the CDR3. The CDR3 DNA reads TGTGCCAGCAGTCCCTCAGGTCTTCACGAGCAGTACTTC. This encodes CASSPSGLHEQYF.

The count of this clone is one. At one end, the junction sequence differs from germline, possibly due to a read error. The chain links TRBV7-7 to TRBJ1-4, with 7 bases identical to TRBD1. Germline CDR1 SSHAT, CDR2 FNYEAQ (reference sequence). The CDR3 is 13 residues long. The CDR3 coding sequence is TGTGCTAGCAGCCCGGGACAGCTTGAAAAACTGTTTTTT. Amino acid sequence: CASSPGQLEKLFF.

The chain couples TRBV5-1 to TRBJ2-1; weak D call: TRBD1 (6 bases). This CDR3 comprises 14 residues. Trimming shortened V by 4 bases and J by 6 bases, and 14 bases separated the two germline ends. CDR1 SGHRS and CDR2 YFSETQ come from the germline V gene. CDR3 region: CASSSLLGGNEQFF. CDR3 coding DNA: TGCGCCAGCAGCAGTCTGCTAGGGGGCAATGAGCAGTTCTTC.

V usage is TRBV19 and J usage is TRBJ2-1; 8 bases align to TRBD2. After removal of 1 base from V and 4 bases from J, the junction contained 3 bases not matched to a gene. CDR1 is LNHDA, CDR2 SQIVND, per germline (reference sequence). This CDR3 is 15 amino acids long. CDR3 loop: CASSIVPGGYNEQFF. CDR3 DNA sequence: TGTGCCAGTAGTATAGTCCCGGGAGGGTACAATGAGCAGTTCTTC. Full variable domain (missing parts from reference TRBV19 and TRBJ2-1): DGGITQSPKYLFRKEGQNVTLSCEQNLNHDAMYWYRQDPGQGLRLIYYSQIVNDFQKGDIAEGYSVSREKKESFPLTVTSAQKNPTAFYLCASSIVPGGYNEQFFGPGTRLTVL.

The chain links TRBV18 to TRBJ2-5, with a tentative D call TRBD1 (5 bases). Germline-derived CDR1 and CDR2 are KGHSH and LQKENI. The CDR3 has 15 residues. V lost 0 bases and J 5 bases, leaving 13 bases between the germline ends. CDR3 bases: TGTGCCAGCTCACCACCGGGGCAGGGTTTCGAGACCCAGTACTTC. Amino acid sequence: CASSPPGQGFETQYF.

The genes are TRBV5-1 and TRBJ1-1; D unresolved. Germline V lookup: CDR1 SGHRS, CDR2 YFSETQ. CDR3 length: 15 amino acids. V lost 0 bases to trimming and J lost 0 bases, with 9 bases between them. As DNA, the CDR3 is TGCGCCAGCAGCTTGGTTGCCAGGATGAACACTGAAGCTTTCTTT. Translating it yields CASSLVARMNTEAFF.

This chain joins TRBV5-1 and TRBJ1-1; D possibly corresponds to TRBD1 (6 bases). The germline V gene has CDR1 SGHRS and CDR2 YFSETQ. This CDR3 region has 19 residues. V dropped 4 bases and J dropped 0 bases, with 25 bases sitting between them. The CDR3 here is CASSQPIQGPGDMNTEAFF. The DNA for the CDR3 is TGCGCCAGCAGCCAACCGATCCAGGGACCCGGGGACATGAACACTGAAGCTTTCTTT.

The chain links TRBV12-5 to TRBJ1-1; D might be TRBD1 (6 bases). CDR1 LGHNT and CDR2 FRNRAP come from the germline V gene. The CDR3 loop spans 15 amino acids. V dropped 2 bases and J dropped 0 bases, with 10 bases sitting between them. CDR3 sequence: CASGLTTGMNTEAFF. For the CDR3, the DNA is TGTGCTAGTGGTTTGACCACAGGGATGAACACTGAAGCTTTCTTT.

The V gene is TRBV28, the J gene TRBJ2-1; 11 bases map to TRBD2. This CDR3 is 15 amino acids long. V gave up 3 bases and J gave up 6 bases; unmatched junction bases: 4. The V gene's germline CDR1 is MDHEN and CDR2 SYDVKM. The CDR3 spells CASSLTSGNSNEQFF. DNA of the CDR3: TGTGCCAGCAGTTTGACTAGCGGGAACTCCAATGAGCAGTTCTTC.

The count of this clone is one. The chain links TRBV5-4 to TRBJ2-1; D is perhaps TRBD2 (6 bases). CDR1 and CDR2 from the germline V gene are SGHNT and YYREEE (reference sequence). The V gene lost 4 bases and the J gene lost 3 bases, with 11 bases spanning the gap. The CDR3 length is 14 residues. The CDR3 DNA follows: TGTGCCAGCAGCGTGGGGGGAGGCTACAATGAGCAGTTCTTC. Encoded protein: CASSVGGGYNEQFF.

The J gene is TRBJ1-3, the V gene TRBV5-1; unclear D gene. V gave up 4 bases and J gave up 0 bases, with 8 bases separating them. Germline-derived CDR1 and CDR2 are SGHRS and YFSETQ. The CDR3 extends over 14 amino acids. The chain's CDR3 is CASSLDGSGNTIYF. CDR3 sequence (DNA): TGCGCCAGCAGCCTGGACGGCTCTGGAAACACCATATATTTT.

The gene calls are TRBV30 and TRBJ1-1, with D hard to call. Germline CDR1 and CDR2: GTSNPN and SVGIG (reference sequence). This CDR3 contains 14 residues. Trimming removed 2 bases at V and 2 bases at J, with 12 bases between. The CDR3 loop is CAWSKLTPNTEAFF. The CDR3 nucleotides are TGTGCCTGGAGTAAGCTTACTCCTAACACTGAAGCTTTCTTT.

The CDR3 nucleotides are TGTGCCAGCAGTTGGACTCTAGCGGGGCTTGACAATGAGCAGTTCTTC. This sequence encodes CASSWTLAGLDNEQFF. This chain uses TRBV6-2 or TRBV6-3 with TRBJ2-1; 9 nucleotides line up with TRBD2. Trimming at V came to 4 bases and at J to 5 bases, leaving 9 bases not matched to a gene. The CDR3 length is 16 residues. Looked up from germline, CDR1 is MNHEY and CDR2 is SVGEGT.

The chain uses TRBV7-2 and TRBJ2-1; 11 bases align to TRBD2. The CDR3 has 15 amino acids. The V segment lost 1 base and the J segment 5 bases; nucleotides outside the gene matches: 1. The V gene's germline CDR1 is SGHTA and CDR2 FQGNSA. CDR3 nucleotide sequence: TGTGCCAGCAGCTTAGGACTAGCGGGAAACAATGAGCAGTTCTTC. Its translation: CASSLGLAGNNEQFF.

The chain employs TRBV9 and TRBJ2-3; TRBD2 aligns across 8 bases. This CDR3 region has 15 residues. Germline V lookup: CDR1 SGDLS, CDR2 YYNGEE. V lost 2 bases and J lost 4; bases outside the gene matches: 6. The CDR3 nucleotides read TGTGCCAGCAGCGTGTCAGCGGGAGACGCAGATACGCAGTATTTT. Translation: CASSVSAGDADTQYF.

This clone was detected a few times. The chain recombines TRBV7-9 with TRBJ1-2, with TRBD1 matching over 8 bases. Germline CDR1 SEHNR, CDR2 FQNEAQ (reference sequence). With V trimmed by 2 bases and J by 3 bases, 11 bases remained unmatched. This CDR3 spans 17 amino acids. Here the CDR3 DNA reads TGTGCCAGCAGCTTAATGGGTGTGACAGGGGAGTACTATGGCTACACCTTC. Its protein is CASSLMGVTGEYYGYTF.

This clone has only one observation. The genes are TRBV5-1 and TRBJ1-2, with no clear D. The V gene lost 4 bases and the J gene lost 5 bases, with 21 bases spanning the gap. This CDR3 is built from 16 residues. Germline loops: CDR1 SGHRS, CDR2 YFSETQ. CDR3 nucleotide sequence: TGCGCCAGCAGCGCCCCAGAGGGAGGCATGGGTTATGGCTACACCTTC. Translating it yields CASSAPEGGMGYGYTF. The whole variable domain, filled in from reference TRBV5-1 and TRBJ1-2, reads KAGVTQTPRYLIKTRGQQVTLSCSPISGHRSVSWYQQTPGQGLQFLFEYFSETQRNKGNFPGRFSGRQFSNSRSEMNVSTLELGDSALYLCASSAPEGGMGYGYTFGSGTRLTVV.

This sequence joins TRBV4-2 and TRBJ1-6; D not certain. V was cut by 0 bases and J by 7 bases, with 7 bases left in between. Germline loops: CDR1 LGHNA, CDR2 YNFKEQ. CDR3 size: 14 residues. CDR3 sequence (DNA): TGTGCCAGCAGCCAAGAACTAGTAAATTCACCCCTCCACTTT. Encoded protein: CASSQELVNSPLHF.

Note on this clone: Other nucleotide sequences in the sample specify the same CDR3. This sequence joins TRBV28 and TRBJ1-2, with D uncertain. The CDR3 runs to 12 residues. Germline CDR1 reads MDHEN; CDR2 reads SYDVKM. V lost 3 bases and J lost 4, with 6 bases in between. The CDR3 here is CASSLGGYGYTF. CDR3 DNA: TGTGCCAGCAGTTTGGGAGGCTATGGCTACACCTTC.

This CDR3 is CATSDRGTSGSYSDTQYF. CDR3 DNA sequence: TGTGCCACCAGTGACCGTGGGACTAGCGGGAGTTATTCGGATACGCAGTATTTT. The J gene is TRBJ2-3, the V gene TRBV24-1, with TRBD2 matching over 14 bases. The V and J ends lost 4 bases and 6 bases, in that order; junction bases with no gene match: 11. The germline CDR1 and CDR2 sequences are KGHDR and SFDVKD. CDR3 length equals 18 residues.

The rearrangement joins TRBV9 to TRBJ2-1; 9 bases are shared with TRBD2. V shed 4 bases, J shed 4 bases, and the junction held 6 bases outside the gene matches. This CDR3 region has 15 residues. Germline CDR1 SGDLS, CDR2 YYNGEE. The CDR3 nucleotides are TGTGCCAGCAGCCCGTCTAGCGGGGAATACAATGAGCAGTTCTTC. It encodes CASSPSSGEYNEQFF.

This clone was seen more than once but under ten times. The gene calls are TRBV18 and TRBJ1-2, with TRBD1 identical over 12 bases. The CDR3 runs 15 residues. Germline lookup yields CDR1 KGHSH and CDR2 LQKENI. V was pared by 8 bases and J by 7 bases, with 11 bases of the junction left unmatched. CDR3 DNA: TGTGCCAGCCAACCCCCGGGACAGGGGGCTCGTGGCTACACCTTC. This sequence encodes CASQPPGQGARGYTF.